The clone carrying this T cell receptor (beta chain) was counted a few times. A read error may be the cause here, since a much bigger clone is one base away. The data stem from a study of patients and donors after allogeneic stem cell transplantation. The length of the CDR3 is 15 residues. V shed 0 bases, J shed 11 bases, and the junction held 8 bases outside the gene matches. Germline loops: CDR1 LGHNA, CDR2 YSLEER. TCRdb re-derived calls from the RT-PCR reads in MiXCR, one entry per CDR3 protein. The sample has 15,000 or so distinct CDR3 sequences; 27% are singletons. The receptor comes from a human donor who was either an allogeneic HSCT recipient or a stem cell or donor lymphocyte infusion donor (not recorded which). It is not recorded whose cells these are; they may come from a transplant donor. V usage is TRBV4-3 and J usage is TRBJ1-5; 9 positions agree with TRBD1. The specimen was blood, either unsorted or a sorted T cell fraction (not recorded which). The CDR3 nucleotides read TGCGCCAGCAGCCAAGACCGGGACAGGGCACAGACCCAGCATTTT. It yields the protein CASSQDRDRAQTQHF.